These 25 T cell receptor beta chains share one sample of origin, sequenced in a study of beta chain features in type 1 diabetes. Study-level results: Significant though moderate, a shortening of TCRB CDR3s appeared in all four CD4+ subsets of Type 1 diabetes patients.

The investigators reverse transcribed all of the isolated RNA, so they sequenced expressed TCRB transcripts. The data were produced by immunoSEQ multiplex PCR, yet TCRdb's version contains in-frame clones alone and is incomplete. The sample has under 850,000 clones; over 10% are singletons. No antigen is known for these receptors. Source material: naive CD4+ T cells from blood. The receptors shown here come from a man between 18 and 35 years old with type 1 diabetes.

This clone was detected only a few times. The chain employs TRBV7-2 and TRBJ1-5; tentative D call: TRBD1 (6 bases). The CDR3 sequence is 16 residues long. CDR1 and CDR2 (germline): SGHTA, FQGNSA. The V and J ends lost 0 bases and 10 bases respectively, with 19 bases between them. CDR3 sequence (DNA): TGTGCCAGCAGCTTAGCGGGGGCCCCGGAGCGCGGCCCCCAGCATTTT. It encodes CASSLAGAPERGPQHF.

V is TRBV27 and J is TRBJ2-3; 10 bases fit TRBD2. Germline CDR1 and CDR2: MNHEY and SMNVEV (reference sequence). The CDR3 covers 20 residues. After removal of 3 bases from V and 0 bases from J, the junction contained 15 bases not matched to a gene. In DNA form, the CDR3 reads TGTGCCAGCAGTTTGGCGCTAGCGGGGGACACAACCACTAGCACAGATACGCAGTATTTT. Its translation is CASSLALAGDTTTSTDTQYF.

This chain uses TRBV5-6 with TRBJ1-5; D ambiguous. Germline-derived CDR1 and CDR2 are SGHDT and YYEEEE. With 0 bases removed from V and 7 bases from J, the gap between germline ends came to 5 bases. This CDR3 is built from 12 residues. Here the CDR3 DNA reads TGTGCCAGCAGCTTGGGTCAACAGCCCCAGCATTTT. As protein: CASSLGQQPQHF.

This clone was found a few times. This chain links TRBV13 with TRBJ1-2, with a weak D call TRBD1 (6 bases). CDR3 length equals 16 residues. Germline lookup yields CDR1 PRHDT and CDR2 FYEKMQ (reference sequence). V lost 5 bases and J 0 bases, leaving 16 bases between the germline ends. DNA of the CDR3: TGTGCCAGCAGCCCGATGGCCAGGGGAGCTAACTATGGCTACACCTTC. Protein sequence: CASSPMARGANYGYTF.

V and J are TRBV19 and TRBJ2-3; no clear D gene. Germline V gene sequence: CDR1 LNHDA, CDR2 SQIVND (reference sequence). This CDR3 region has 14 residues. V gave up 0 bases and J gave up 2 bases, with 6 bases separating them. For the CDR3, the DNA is TGTGCCAGTAGTATAGAACAGCCCACAGATACGCAGTATTTT. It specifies CASSIEQPTDTQYF.

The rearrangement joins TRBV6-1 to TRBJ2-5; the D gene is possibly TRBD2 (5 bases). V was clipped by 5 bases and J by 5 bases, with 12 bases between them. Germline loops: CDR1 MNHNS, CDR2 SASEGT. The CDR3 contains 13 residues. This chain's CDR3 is CASSLETIETQYF. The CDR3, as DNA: TGTGCCAGCAGTCTAGAGACTATTGAGACCCAGTACTTC.

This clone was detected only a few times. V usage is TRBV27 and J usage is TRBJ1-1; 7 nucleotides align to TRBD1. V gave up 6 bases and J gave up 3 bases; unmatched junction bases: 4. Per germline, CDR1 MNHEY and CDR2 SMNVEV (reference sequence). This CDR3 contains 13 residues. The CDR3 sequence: CASRSDRDTEAFF. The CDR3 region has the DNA TGTGCCAGCAGATCCGACAGGGACACTGAAGCTTTCTTT.

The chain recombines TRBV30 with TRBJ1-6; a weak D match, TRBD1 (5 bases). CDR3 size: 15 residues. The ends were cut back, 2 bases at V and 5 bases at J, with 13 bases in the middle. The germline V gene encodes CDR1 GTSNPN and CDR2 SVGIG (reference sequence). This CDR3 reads CAWSLGVPDNSPLHF. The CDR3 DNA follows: TGTGCCTGGAGTTTAGGGGTCCCTGATAATTCACCCCTCCACTTT.

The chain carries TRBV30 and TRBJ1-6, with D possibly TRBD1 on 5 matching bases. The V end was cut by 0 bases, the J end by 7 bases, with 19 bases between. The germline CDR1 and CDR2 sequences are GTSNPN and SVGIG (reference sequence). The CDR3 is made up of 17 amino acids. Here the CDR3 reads CAWSVIRETKGNSPLHF. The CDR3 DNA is TGTGCCTGGAGTGTGATCCGGGAGACCAAGGGGAATTCACCCCTCCACTTT.

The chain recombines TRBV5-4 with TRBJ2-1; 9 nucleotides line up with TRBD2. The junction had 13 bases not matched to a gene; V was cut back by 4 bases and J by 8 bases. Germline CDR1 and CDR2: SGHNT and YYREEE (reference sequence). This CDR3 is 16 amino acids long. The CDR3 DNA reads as TGTGCCAGCAGCGTCTCCGGGACTAGCTCCGTCCATGAGCAGTTCTTC. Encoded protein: CASSVSGTSSVHEQFF.

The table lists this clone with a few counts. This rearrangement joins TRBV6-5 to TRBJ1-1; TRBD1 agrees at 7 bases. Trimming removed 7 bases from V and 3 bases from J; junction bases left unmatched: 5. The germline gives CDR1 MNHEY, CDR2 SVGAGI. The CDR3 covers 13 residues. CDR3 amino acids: CASTTDRDTEAFF. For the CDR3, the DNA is TGTGCCAGCACCACTGACAGGGACACTGAAGCTTTCTTT.

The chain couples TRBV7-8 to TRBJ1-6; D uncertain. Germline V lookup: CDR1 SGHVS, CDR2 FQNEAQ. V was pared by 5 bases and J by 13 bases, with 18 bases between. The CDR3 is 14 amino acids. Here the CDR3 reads CASSPPGGLEPLHF. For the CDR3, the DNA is TGTGCCAGCAGCCCCCCGGGCGGATTGGAGCCCCTCCACTTT.

The CDR3 here is CACVTGAGELFF. CDR3 coding DNA: TGTGCCTGTGTTACAGGGGCCGGGGAGCTGTTTTTT. J is TRBJ2-2 and V is TRBV30; 7 bases fit TRBD1. CDR3 length: 12 residues. The V segment lost 6 bases and the J segment 6 bases; nucleotides outside the gene matches: 4. Germline CDR1 is GTSNPN and CDR2 is SVGIG (reference sequence). The variable domain in full, with the rest retrieved from reference TRBV30 and TRBJ2-2, is SQTIHQWPATLVQPVGSPLSLECTVEGTSNPNLYWYRQAAGRGLQLLFYSVGIGQISSEVPQNLSASRPQDRQFILSSKKLLLSDSGFYLCACVTGAGELFFGEGSRLTVL.

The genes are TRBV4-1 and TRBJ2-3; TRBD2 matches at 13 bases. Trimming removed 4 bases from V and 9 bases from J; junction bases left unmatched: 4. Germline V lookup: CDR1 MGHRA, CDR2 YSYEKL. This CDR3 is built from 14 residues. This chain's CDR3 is CASSPGLAGATQYF. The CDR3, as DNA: TGCGCCAGCAGCCCCGGACTAGCGGGGGCGACGCAGTATTTT.

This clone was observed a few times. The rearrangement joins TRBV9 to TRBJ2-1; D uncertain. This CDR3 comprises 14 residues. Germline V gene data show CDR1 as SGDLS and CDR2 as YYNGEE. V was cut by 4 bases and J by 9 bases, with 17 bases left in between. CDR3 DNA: TGTGCCAGCAGCCTCCTGGACGGGCTCAGTGAGCAGTTCTTC. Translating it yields CASSLLDGLSEQFF. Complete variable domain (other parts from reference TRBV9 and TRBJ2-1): DSGVTQTPKHLITATGQRVTLRCSPRSGDLSVYWYQQSLDQGLQFLIQYYNGEERAKGNILERFSAQQFPDLHSELNLSSLELGDSALYFCASSLLDGLSEQFFGPGTRLTVL.

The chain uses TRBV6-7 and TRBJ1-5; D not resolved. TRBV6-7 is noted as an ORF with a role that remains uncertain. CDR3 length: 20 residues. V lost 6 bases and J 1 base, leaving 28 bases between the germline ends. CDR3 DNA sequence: TGTGCCAGCAGACAATCGACCCGTTGGCATAAACTCGGCAGCAATCAGCCCCAGCATTTT. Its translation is CASRQSTRWHKLGSNQPQHF.

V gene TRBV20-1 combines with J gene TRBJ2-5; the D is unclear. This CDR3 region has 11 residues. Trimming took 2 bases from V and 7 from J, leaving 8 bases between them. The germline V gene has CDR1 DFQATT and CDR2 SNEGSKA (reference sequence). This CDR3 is CSARISGTQYF. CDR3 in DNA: TGCAGTGCTAGAATATCAGGGACCCAGTACTTC.

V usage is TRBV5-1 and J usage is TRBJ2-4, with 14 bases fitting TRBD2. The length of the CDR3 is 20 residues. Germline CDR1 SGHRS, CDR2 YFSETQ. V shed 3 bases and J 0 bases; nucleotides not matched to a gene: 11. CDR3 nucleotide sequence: TGCGCCAGCAGCTCCCTCCCCGGGACTAGCGGGGGTCTAGCCAAAAACATTCAGTACTTC. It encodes CASSSLPGTSGGLAKNIQYF.

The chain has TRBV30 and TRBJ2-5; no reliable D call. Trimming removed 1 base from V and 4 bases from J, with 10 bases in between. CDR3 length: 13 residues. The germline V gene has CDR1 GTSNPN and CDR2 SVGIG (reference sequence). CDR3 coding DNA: TGTGCCTGGAGTGGGAAGGGTTTAGAGACCCAGTACTTC. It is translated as CAWSGKGLETQYF.

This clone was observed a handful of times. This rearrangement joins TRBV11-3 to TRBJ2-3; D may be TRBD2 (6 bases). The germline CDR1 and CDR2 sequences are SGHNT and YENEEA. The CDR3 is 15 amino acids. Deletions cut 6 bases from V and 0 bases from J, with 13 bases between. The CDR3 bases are TGTGCCAGCAGAGAGCGGGCAGGCAGCACAGATACGCAGTATTTT. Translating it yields CASRERAGSTDTQYF.

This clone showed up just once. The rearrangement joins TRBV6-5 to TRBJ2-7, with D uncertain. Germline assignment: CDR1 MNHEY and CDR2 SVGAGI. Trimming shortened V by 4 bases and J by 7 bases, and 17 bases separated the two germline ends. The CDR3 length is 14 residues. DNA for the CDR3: TGTGCCAGCAGTTCAAGGACCACCACCCAGGAGCAGTACTTC. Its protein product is CASSSRTTTQEQYF.

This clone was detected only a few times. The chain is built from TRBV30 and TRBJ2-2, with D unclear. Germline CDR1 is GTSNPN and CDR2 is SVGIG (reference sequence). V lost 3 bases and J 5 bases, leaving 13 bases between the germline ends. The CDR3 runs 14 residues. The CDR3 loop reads CAWSESYRTGELFF. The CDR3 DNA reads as TGTGCCTGGAGCGAGAGTTACCGGACCGGGGAGCTGTTTTTT. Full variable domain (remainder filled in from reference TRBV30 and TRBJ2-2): SQTIHQWPATLVQPVGSPLSLECTVEGTSNPNLYWYRQAAGRGLQLLFYSVGIGQISSEVPQNLSASRPQDRQFILSSKKLLLSDSGFYLCAWSESYRTGELFFGEGSRLTVL.

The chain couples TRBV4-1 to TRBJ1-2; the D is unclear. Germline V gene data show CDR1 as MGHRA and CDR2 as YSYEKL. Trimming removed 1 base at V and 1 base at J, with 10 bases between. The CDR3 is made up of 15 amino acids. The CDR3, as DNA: TGCGCCAGCAGCCAAGTCAGGACGGGTAACTATGGCTACACCTTC. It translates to CASSQVRTGNYGYTF.

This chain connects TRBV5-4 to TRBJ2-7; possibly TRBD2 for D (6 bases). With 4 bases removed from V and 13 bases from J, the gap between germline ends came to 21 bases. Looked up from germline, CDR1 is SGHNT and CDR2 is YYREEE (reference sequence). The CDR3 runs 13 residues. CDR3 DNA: TGTGCCAGCAGCGCTACCCCCGGAGGGACTGAATACTTC. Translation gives CASSATPGGTEYF.

This CDR3 is CASSSLGLSKNIQYF. CDR3 coding DNA: TGTGCCAGCAGTTCCCTAGGGCTTTCCAAAAACATTCAGTACTTC. The rearrangement uses TRBV6-1 and TRBJ2-4; D is undetermined. The CDR3 consists of 15 residues. Germline CDR1 is MNHNS and CDR2 is SASEGT. With 5 bases removed from V and 2 bases from J, the gap between germline ends came to 13 bases.